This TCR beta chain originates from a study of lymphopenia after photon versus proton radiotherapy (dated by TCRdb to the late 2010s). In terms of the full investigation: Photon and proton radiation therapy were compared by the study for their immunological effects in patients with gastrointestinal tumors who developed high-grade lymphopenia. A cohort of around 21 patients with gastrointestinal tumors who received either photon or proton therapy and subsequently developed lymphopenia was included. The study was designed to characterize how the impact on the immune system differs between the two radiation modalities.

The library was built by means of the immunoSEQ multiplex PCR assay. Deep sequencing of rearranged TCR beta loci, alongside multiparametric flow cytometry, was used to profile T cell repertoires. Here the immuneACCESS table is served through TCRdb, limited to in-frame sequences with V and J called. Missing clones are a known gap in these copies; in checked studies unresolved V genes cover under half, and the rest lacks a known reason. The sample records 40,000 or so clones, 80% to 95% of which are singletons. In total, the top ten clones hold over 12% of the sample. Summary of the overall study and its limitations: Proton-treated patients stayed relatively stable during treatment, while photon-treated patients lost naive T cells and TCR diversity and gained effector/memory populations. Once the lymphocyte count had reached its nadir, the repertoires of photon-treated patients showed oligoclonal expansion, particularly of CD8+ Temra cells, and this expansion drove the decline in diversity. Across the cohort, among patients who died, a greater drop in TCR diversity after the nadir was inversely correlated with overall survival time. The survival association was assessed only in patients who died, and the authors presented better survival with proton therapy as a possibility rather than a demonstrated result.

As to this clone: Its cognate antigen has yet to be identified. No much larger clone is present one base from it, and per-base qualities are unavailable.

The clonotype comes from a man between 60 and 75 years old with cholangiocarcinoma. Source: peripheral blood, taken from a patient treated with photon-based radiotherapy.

The CDR3 corresponds to CASSLGQGPYEQYF. The DNA reads TGTGCCAGCAGTTTGGGACAGGGGCCGTACGAGCAGTACTTC. Recombination linked TRBV27 to TRBJ2-7; TRBD1 agrees with 10 junctional bases. V and J are trimmed by 3 bases and 4 bases, and the gene matches miss 3 bases of the junction. Spanning cysteine to phenylalanine, the CDR3 consists of 14 amino acids. The entry retains the CDR3 DNA only, 42 bases that are in frame from base 1. The germline V gene (reference sequence) supplies CDR1 MNHEY and CDR2 SMNVEV.